A selection of T cell receptor beta chains follows, all from one sample in a study of radiotherapy plus CTLA-4 blockade in lung cancer. Profiled with immunoSEQ multiplex PCR; TCRdb holds only in-frame clones, not every one. The repertoire includes approximately 80,000 clones, around 79% of them detected once, and 22% sits in the top ten. This material consisted of peripheral blood, taken from a patient treated with radiotherapy plus ipilimumab. These receptors were obtained from a human donor with non-small cell lung cancer whose response to radiotherapy plus ipilimumab could not be evaluated. Some clones in this sample may be carry-over from other donors' samples. Each CDR3 is given with its conserved first and last residue. A D gene is named only where the DNA matches it firmly. Where a row states a size, it is once, few, many or the class of an expanded clone; other rows omit it.

D: TRBD1
size: -
J: TRBJ2-6
V: TRBV27
DNA: TGTGCCAGCAGTTTTCAGGGGGCTGGGGCCAACGTCCTGACTTTC
CDR3: CASSFQGAGANVLTF

D: -
size: once
J: TRBJ2-2
V: TRBV7-6
DNA: TGTGCCAGCACCCTCCTAGCGGGGGAGCTGTTTTTT
CDR3: CASTLLAGELFF

D: TRBD1
size: -
J: TRBJ2-1
V: TRBV29-1
DNA: TGCAGCGTCTACCGGGACAGGACGGGCAATGAGCAGTTCTTC
CDR3: CSVYRDRTGNEQFF

D: TRBD1
size: few
J: TRBJ1-2
V: TRBV7-8
DNA: TGTGCCAGCAGCCAGGGGGCAGCCTATGGCTACACCTTC
CDR3: CASSQGAAYGYTF

D: -
size: -
J: TRBJ2-5
V: TRBV2
DNA: TGTGCCAGCAGTGAAGTAGCCCAAGAGACCCAGTACTTC
CDR3: CASSEVAQETQYF

D: -
size: -
J: TRBJ2-7
V: TRBV7-2
DNA: TGTGCCAGCAGCCGACAGACACCGCCCTACGAGCAGTACTTC
CDR3: CASSRQTPPYEQYF

D: TRBD1
size: -
J: TRBJ1-2
V: TRBV29-1
DNA: TGCAGCGTTGCCGGACAGGGAGCTAACTATGGCTACACCTTC
CDR3: CSVAGQGANYGYTF

D: -
size: -
J: TRBJ2-5
V: TRBV28
DNA: TGTGCCAGCAGGGCCCAAGGGGCACGGACCCAGTACTTC
CDR3: CASRAQGARTQYF

D: -
size: -
J: TRBJ1-6
V: TRBV5-1
DNA: TGCGCCAGCAGCTTGGGGCCGGGGTATAATTCACCCCTCCACTTT
CDR3: CASSLGPGYNSPLHF

D: -
size: few
J: TRBJ1-1
V: TRBV27
DNA: TGTGCCAGCAGTTTAGGGCAGGGCGCTGAAGCTTTCTTT
CDR3: CASSLGQGAEAFF